The rows below give T cell receptor beta chains drawn from one sample of a study of sequential checkpoint blockade in melanoma. Data came from immunoSEQ multiplex PCR; TCRdb stores just in-frame clones and leaves some out. The sample has roughly 20,000 clones; more than 65% are singletons. Here the sequenced sample was tumor tissue (inferred from file names), taken from a patient given nivolumab and ipilimumab in sequence. These receptors were collected from a human donor with melanoma. The CDR3 runs from the conserved cysteine through the conserved F or W.

v_call: TRBV11-3; j_call: TRBJ2-6; cdr3_aa: CASSPGDGSVLGANVLTF
v_call: TRBV29-1; j_call: TRBJ2-7; cdr3_aa: CSVEGTGTYEQYF
v_call: TRBV14; j_call: TRBJ1-2; cdr3_aa: CASSQAGGVFTGYTF
v_call: TRBV25-1; j_call: TRBJ2-7; cdr3_aa: CASSEYAKPPLSSYEQYF
v_call: TRBV6-8; j_call: TRBJ2-2; cdr3_aa: CASSYRGTGELFF
v_call: TRBV23-1; j_call: TRBJ2-3; cdr3_aa: CASRPPRGRGTDTQYF
v_call: TRBV6-8; j_call: TRBJ2-1; cdr3_aa: CASSLLAGGPRSYNEQFF
v_call: TRBV11-1; j_call: TRBJ2-2; cdr3_aa: CASSRTGGNTGELFF
v_call: TRBV12-5; j_call: TRBJ1-1; cdr3_aa: CATSLNTEAFF
v_call: TRBV30; j_call: TRBJ1-6; cdr3_aa: CAWSFLQGVNSPLHF
v_call: TRBV23-1; j_call: TRBJ2-7; cdr3_aa: CASSSSLGLAAEQYF
v_call: TRBV6-8; j_call: TRBJ1-3; cdr3_aa: CASNKWFLGDSGSGNTIYF
v_call: TRBV9; j_call: TRBJ1-2; cdr3_aa: CASSGSGDSANYGYTF
v_call: TRBV12-5; j_call: TRBJ2-2; cdr3_aa: CASTRGNTGELFF
v_call: TRBV30; j_call: TRBJ1-2; cdr3_aa: CAWADKGGGYGYTF
v_call: TRBV11-3; j_call: TRBJ2-3; cdr3_aa: CASSLGGGTDTQYF
v_call: TRBV9; j_call: TRBJ1-2; cdr3_aa: CASSQGVNYGYTF
v_call: TRBV6-8; j_call: TRBJ2-3; cdr3_aa: CASSYSGAADTQYF
v_call: TRBV18; j_call: TRBJ1-3; cdr3_aa: CASSPRGQVDGNTIYF
v_call: TRBV19; j_call: TRBJ2-2; cdr3_aa: CASSMRTGADTGELFF
v_call: TRBV9; j_call: TRBJ2-6; cdr3_aa: CASRPAGANVLTF
v_call: TRBV28; j_call: TRBJ2-6; cdr3_aa: CASSLQFRGRGANVLTF
v_call: TRBV6-8; j_call: TRBJ1-1; cdr3_aa: CASRLIANTEAFF
v_call: TRBV18; j_call: TRBJ2-2; cdr3_aa: CASSPKGTLNTGELFF
v_call: TRBV25-1; j_call: TRBJ1-6; cdr3_aa: CASSEWSNNSPLHF
v_call: TRBV10-3; j_call: TRBJ1-2; cdr3_aa: CAISAAGMSLDGYTF
v_call: TRBV19; j_call: TRBJ2-1; cdr3_aa: CASRLAGGGNEQFF
v_call: TRBV5-1; j_call: TRBJ1-4; cdr3_aa: CASSTGQATNEKLFF
v_call: TRBV5-1; j_call: TRBJ2-3; cdr3_aa: CASSHATGGTRTDTQYF
v_call: TRBV19; j_call: TRBJ2-3; cdr3_aa: CASRPRPGTGGDTQYF
v_call: TRBV7-2; j_call: TRBJ2-7; cdr3_aa: CASSLTKGGEQYF
v_call: TRBV11-3; j_call: TRBJ1-4; cdr3_aa: CASRIRQGPNEKLFF
v_call: TRBV14; j_call: TRBJ2-1; cdr3_aa: CASSQAGRNNEQFF
v_call: TRBV18; j_call: TRBJ2-7; cdr3_aa: CASSPPEQGSYEQYF
v_call: TRBV6-8; j_call: TRBJ2-2; cdr3_aa: CASDREQGIHGELFF
v_call: TRBV12-5; j_call: TRBJ1-3; cdr3_aa: CASGLGVDTIYF
v_call: TRBV10-2; j_call: TRBJ1-2; cdr3_aa: CASSVYQGADYGYTF
v_call: TRBV28; j_call: TRBJ1-4; cdr3_aa: CASSLFTEGEKLFF
v_call: TRBV18; j_call: TRBJ2-3; cdr3_aa: CASSRTGPDTQYF
v_call: TRBV19; j_call: TRBJ1-5; cdr3_aa: CASSIWYFSNQPQHF
v_call: TRBV28; j_call: TRBJ2-4; cdr3_aa: CASSWTSGSMENIQYF
v_call: TRBV11-3; j_call: TRBJ1-1; cdr3_aa: CASSPRGAGAVTEAFF
v_call: TRBV19; j_call: .; cdr3_aa: CASSRDSSYEQYF
v_call: TRBV19; j_call: TRBJ2-2; cdr3_aa: CASSILGFGELFF
v_call: TRBV28; j_call: TRBJ2-3; cdr3_aa: CASSGSGTYTQYF
v_call: TRBV2; j_call: TRBJ2-2; cdr3_aa: CASSADRGVDTGELFF
v_call: TRBV6-4; j_call: TRBJ1-5; cdr3_aa: CASSYGLEGQPQHF